The source of this T cell receptor (beta chain) is a study of T cell changes during pregnancy in multiple sclerosis. Here immunoSEQ multiplex PCR was the method, and the copy in TCRdb shows in-frame clones only, minus some. Among some 71,000 clones listed, roughly 91% were seen once. V was cut by 0 bases and J by 1 base, with 8 bases left in between. The V gene's germline CDR1 is SGHTA and CDR2 FQGNSA. The CDR3 runs to 15 residues. The chain uses TRBV7-2 and TRBJ2-3; weak D call: TRBD1 (5 bases). The TCR comes from a female donor in good health, enrolled as a control in a pregnancy study. This sample comprised CD4+ T cells from peripheral blood mononuclear cells, obtained in the third trimester of pregnancy. CDR3 DNA: TGTGCCAGCAGCTTAGCCAGGGTTGGCACAGATACGCAGTATTTT. This gives the protein CASSLARVGTDTQYF.